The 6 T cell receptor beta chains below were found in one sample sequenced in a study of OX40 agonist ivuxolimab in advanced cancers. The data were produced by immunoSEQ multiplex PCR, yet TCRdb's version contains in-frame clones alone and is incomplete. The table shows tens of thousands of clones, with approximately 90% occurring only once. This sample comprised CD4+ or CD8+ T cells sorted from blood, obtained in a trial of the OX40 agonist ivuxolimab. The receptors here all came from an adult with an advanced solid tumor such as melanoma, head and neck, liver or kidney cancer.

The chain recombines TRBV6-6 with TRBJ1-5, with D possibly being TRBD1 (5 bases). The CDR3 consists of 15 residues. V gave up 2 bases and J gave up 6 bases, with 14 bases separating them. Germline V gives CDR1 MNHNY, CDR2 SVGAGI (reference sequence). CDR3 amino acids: CASSYGLGGSQPQHF. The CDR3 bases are TGTGCCAGCAGTTACGGGCTCGGGGGGTCTCAGCCCCAGCATTTT.

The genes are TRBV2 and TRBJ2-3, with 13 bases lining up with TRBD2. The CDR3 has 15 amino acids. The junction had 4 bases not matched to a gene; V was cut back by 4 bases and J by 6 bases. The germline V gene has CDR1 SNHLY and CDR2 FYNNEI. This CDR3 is CASSVGTSGTDTQYF. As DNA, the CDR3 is TGTGCCAGCAGTGTAGGGACTAGCGGGACTGATACGCAGTATTTT.

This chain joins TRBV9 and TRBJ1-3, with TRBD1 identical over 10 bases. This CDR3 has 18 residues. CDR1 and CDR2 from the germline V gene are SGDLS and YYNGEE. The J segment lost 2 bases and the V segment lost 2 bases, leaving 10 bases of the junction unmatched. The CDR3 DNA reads TGTGCCAGCAGCGTGGGTCCGACAGGGGGCGCGACTGGAAACACCATATATTTT. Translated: CASSVGPTGGATGNTIYF.

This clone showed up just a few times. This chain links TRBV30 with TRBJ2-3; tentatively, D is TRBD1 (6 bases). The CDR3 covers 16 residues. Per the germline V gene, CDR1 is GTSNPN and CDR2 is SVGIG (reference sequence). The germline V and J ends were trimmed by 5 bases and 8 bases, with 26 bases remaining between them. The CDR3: CAWRDLWRQGSGTQYF. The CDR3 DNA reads TGTGCCTGGCGAGATTTATGGCGGCAGGGGTCGGGTACGCAGTATTTT.

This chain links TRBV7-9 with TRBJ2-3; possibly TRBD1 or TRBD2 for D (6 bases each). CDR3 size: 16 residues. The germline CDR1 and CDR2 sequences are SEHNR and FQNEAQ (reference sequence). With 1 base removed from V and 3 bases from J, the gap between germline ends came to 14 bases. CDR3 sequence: CASSLVGGKSTDTQYF. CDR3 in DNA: TGTGCCAGCAGCTTAGTGGGGGGCAAGTCGACAGATACGCAGTATTTT. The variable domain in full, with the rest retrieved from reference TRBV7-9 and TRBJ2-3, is DTGVSQNPRHKITKRGQNVTFRCDPISEHNRLYWYRQTLGQGPEFLTYFQNEAQLEKSRLLSDRFSAERPKGSFSTLEIQRTEQGDSAMYLCASSLVGGKSTDTQYFGPGTRLTVL.

As DNA, the CDR3 is TGCGCCAGCAGCCAAGTACCAGGGGGGCACAATGAGCAGTTCTTC. It specifies CASSQVPGGHNEQFF. V usage is TRBV4-3 and J usage is TRBJ2-1; D might be TRBD1 (7 bases). CDR1 and CDR2 from the germline V gene are LGHNA and YSLEER. V shed 1 base and J shed 5 bases, with 12 bases lying between them. This CDR3 is built from 15 residues.